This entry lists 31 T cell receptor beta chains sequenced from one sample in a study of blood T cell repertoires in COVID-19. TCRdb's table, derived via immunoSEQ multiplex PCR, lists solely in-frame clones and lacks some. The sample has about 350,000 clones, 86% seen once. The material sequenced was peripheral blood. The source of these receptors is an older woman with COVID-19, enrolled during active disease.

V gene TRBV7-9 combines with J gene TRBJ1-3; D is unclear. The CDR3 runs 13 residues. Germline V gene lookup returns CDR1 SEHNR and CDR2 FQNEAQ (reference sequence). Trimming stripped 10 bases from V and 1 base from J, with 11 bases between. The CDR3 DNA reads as TGTGCCACCCCGGTAGTGTCTGGAAACACCATATATTTT. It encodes CATPVVSGNTIYF.

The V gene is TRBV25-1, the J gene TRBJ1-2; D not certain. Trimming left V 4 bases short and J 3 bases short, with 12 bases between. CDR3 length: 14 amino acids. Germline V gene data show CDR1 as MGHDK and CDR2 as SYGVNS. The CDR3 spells CASSAGVRDYGYTF. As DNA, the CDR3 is TGTGCCAGCAGTGCCGGGGTTCGCGACTATGGCTACACCTTC.

For the CDR3, the DNA is TGTGCCAGCAGTACCGGGACAGGGGGGCCCTGGGAGTACTTC. Amino acids: CASSTGTGGPWEYF. The rearrangement joins TRBV27 to TRBJ2-7; 11 bases match TRBD1. This CDR3 contains 14 residues. J was trimmed by 11 bases and V by 5 bases; bases with no gene match: 11. Germline assignment: CDR1 MNHEY and CDR2 SMNVEV (reference sequence).

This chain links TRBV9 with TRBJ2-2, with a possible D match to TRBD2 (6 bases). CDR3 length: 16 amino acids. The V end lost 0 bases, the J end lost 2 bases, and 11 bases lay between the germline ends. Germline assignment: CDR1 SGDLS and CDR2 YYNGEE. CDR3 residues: CASSVGGVANTGELFF. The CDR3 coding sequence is TGTGCCAGCAGCGTAGGCGGGGTGGCTAACACCGGGGAGCTGTTTTTT.

The CDR3 coding sequence is TGCAGTGCAAAAGGACAGGACGTTGAGTACTTC. It encodes CSAKGQDVEYF. This chain connects TRBV20-1 to TRBJ2-7; 7 positions agree with TRBD1. The germline CDR1 and CDR2 sequences are DFQATT and SNEGSKA (reference sequence). This CDR3 spans 11 amino acids. After removal of 6 bases from V and 11 bases from J, the junction contained 10 bases not matched to a gene.

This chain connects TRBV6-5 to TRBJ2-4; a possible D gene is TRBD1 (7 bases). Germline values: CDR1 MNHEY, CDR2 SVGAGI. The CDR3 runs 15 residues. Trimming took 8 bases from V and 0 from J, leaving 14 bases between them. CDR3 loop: CASRGGTVAKNIQYF. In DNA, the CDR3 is TGTGCCAGCCGCGGCGGGACAGTAGCCAAAAACATTCAGTACTTC.

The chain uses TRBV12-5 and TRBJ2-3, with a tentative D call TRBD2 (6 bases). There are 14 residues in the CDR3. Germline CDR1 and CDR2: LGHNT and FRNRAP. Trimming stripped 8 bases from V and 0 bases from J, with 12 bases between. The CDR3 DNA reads TGTGCTAGTATCCCGGAGGGGAGCACAGATACGCAGTATTTT. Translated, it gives CASIPEGSTDTQYF.

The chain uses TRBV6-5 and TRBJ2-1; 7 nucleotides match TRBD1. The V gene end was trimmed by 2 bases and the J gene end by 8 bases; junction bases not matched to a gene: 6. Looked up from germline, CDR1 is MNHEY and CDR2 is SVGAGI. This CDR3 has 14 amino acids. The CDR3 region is CASSYATGIHEQFF. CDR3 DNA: TGTGCCAGCAGTTACGCGACAGGGATCCATGAGCAGTTCTTC.

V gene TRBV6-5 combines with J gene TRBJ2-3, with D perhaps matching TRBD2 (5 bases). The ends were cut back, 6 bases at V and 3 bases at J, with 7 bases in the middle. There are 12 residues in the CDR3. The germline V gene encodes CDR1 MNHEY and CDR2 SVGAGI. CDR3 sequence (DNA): TGTGCCAGCAGACTAGGGACAGATACGCAGTATTTT. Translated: CASRLGTDTQYF.

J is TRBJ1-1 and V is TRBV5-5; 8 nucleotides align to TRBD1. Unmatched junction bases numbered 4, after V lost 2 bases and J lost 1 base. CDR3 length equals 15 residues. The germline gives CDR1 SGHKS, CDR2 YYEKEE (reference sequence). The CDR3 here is CASSFTTGGNTEAFF. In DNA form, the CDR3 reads TGTGCCAGCAGCTTTACCACAGGGGGGAACACTGAAGCTTTCTTT.

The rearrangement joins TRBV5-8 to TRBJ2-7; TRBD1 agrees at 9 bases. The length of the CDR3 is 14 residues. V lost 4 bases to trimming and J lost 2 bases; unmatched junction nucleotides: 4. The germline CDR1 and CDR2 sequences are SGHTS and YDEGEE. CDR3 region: CASSLRDRAYEQYF. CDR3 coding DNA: TGTGCCAGCAGCCTCCGGGACAGGGCCTACGAGCAGTACTTC.

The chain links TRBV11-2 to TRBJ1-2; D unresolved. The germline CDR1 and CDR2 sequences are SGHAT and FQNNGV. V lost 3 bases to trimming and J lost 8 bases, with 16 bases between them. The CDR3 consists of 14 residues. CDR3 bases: TGTGCCAGCAGCTTCGGTTGGAGAGGGAGGGGCTACACCTTC. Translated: CASSFGWRGRGYTF.

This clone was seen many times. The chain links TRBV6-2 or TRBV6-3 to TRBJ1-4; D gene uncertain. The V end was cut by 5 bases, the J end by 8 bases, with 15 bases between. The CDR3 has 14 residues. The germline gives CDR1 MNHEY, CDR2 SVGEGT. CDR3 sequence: CASSRRTGGEKLFF. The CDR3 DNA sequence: TGTGCCAGCAGTCGCCGGACGGGCGGGGAAAAACTGTTTTTT.

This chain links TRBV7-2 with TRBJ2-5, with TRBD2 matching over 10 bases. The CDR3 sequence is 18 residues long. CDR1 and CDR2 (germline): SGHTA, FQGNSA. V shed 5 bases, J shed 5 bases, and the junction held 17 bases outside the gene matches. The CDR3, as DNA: TGTGCCAGCAGCCGGGCAGGGGCGAGCGGGGGGGGCCCCGAGACCCAGTACTTC. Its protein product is CASSRAGASGGGPETQYF. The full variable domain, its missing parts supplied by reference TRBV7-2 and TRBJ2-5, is GAGVSQSPSNKVTEKGKDVELRCDPISGHTALYWYRQSLGQGLEFLIYFQGNSAPDKSGLPSDRFSAERTGGSVSTLTIQRTQQEDSAVYLCASSRAGASGGGPETQYFGPGTRLLVL.

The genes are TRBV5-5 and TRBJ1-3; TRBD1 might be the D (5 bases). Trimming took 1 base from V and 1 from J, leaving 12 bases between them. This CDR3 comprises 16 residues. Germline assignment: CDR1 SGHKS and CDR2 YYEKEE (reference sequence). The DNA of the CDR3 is TGTGCCAGCAGCTTGTATCGGGGGGGATCTGGAAACACCATATATTTT. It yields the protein CASSLYRGGSGNTIYF.

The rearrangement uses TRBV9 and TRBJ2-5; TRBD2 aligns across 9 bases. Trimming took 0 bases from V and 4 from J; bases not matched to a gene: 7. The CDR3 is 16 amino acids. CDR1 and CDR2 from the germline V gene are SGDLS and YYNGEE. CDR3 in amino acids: CASSVGVAGAGETQYF. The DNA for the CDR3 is TGTGCCAGCAGCGTAGGAGTAGCGGGGGCGGGAGAGACCCAGTACTTC.

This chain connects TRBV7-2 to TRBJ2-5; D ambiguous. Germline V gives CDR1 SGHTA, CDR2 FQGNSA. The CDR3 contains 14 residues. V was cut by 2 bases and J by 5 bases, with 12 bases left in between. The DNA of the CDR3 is TGTGCCAGCAGCTTAACCCCGTCTGGCGAGACCCAGTACTTC. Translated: CASSLTPSGETQYF.

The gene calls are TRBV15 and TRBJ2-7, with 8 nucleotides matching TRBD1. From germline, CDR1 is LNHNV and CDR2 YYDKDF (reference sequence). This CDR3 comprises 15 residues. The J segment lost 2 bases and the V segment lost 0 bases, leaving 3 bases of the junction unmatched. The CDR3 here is CATSREDRGPYEQYF. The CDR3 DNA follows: TGTGCCACCAGCAGAGAAGACAGGGGCCCCTACGAGCAGTACTTC.

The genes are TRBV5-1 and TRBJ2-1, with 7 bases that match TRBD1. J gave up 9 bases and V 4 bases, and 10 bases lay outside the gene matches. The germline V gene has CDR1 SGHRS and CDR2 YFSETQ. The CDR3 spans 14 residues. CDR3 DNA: TGCGCCAGCAGCACGACGACAGGGTTACCTGAGCAGTTCTTC. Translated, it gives CASSTTTGLPEQFF.

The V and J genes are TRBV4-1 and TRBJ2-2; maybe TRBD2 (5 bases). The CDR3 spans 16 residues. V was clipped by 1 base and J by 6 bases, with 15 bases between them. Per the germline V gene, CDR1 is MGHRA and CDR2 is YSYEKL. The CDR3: CASSQGPVGSAGELFF. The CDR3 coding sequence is TGCGCCAGCAGCCAAGGACCGGTCGGTAGCGCCGGGGAGCTGTTTTTT.

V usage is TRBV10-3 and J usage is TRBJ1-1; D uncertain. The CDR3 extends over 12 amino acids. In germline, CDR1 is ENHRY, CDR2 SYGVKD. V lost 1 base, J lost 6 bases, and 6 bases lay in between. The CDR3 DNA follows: TGTGCCATCAGTGAGTACGGGGCTGAAGCTTTCTTT. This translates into CAISEYGAEAFF.

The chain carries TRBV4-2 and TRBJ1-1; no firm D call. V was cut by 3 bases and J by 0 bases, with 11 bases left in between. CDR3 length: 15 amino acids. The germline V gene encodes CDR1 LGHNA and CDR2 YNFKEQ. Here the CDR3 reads CASSQKAALNTEAFF. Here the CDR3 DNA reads TGTGCCAGCAGCCAGAAGGCGGCACTGAACACTGAAGCTTTCTTT.

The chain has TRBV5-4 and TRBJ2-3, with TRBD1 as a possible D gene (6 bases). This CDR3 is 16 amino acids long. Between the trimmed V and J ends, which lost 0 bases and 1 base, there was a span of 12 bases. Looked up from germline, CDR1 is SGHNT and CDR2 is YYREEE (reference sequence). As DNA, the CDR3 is TGTGCCAGCAGCTTGGCCTGGTCAGGGGGCACAGATACGCAGTATTTT. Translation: CASSLAWSGGTDTQYF.

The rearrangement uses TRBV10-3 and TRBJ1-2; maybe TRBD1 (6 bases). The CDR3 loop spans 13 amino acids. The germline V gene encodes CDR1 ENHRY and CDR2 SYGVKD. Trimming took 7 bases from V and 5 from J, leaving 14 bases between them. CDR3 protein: CAITGVEDYGYTF. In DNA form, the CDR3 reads TGTGCCATCACAGGGGTAGAAGATTATGGCTACACCTTC.

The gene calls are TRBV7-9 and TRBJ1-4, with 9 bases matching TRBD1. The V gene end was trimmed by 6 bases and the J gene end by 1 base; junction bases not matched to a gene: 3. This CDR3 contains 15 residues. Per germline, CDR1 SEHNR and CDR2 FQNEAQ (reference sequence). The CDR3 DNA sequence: TGTGCCAGCAGGACAGGGGGGAGAACTAATGAAAAACTGTTTTTT. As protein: CASRTGGRTNEKLFF.

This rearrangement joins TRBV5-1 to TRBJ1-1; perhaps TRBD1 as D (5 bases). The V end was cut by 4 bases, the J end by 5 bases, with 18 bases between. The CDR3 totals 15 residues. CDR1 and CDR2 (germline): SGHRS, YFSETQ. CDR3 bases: TGCGCCAGCAGCGTGGGTGGGGCAGTGGGGACTGAAGCTTTCTTT. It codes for CASSVGGAVGTEAFF.

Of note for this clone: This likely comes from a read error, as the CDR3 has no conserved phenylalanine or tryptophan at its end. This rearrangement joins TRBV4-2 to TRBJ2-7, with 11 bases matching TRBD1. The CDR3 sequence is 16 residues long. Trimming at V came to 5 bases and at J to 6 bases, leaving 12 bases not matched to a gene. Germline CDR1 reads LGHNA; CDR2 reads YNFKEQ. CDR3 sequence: CASSSPVRDRGAEQYL. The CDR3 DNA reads TGTGCCAGCAGCTCCCCCGTTAGGGACAGGGGGGCCGAGCAGTACCTC.

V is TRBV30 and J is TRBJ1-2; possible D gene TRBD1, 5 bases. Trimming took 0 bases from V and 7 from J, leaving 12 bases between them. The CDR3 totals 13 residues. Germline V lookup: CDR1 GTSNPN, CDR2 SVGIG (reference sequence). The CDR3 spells CAWSVTRASGYTF. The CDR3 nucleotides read TGTGCCTGGAGTGTAACCAGGGCCTCTGGCTACACCTTC.

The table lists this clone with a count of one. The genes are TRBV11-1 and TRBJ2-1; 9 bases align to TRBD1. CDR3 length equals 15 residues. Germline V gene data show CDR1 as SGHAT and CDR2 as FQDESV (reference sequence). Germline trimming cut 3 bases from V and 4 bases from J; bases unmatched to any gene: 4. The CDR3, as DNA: TGTGCCAGCAGCTTGGAGGGACAGGGATACAATGAGCAGTTCTTC. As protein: CASSLEGQGYNEQFF.

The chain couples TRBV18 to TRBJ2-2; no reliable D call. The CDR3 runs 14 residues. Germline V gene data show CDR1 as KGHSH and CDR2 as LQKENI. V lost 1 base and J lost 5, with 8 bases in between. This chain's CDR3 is CASSPLVVTGELFF. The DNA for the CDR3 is TGTGCCAGCTCACCACTAGTGGTTACCGGGGAGCTGTTTTTT.

The CDR3 sequence: CASSKGRVLSKTSTDTQYF. CDR3 nucleotide sequence: TGTGCCAGTAGTAAAGGGAGGGTACTGTCAAAAACTAGCACAGATACGCAGTATTTT. The chain carries TRBV19 and TRBJ2-3; TRBD2 matches at 7 bases. Trimming took 4 bases from V and 0 from J; bases not matched to a gene: 16. Germline assignment: CDR1 LNHDA and CDR2 SQIVND (reference sequence). The CDR3 sequence is 19 residues long.